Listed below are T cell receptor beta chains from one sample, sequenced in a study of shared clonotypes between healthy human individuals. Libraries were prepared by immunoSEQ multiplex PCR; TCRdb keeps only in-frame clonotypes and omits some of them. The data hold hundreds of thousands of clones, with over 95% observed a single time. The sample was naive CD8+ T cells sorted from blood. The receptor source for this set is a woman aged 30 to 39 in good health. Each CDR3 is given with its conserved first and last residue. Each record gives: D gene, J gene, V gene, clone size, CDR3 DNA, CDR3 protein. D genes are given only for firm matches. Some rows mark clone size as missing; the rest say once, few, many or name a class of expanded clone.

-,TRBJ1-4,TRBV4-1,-,TGCGCCAGCAGCCGACCCGGTGAAAAACTGTTTTTT,CASSRPGEKLFF
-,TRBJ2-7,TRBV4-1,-,TGCGCCAGCAGCCAAGATTTAGAGGACGAGCAGTACTTC,CASSQDLEDEQYF
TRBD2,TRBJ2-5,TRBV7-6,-,TGTGCCAGCAGCCTCGGGACTAGGGCCCAAGAGACCCAGTACTTC,CASSLGTRAQETQYF
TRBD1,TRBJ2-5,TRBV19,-,TGTGCCAGTAGCAGGGACAGGGAAGAGACCCAGTACTTC,CASSRDREETQYF
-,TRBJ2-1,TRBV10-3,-,TGTGCCATCAGGGTAGAAACCTACAATGAGCAGTTCTTC,CAIRVETYNEQFF
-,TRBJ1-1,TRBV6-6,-,TGTGCCAGCTTGGGCTGGGGTGCGAAGACTGAAGCTTTCTTT,CASLGWGAKTEAFF
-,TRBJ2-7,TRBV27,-,TGTGCCAGCAGTTTATTCGGGAGAGTCGACGAGCAGTACTTC,CASSLFGRVDEQYF
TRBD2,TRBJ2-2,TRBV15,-,TGTGCCACCAGCAGAGTGGCTAGCGGGATTATAGACGGGGAGCTGTTTTTT,CATSRVASGIIDGELFF
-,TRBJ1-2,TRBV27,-,TGTGCCAGCAGTTTAGCCGGAAGCTATGGCTACACCTTC,CASSLAGSYGYTF
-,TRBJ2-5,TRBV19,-,TGTGCCAGTAGTATTCAGCAAGGAGAGACCCAGTACTTC,CASSIQQGETQYF
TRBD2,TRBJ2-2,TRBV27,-,TGTGCCAGCAGCCCCTCGGGGCGGGAGGGCCGAAACACCGGGGAGCTGTTTTTT,CASSPSGREGRNTGELFF
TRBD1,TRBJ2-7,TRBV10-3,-,TGTGCCATCAGTGAGGGGACAGGGAGAGCCTACGAGCAGTACTTC,CAISEGTGRAYEQYF
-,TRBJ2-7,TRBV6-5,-,TGTGCCAGCAGTTACCTTCTTGGGACCGGGGACTACGAGCAGTACTTC,CASSYLLGTGDYEQYF
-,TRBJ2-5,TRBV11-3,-,TGTGCCAGCAGCCACACTCTGAAACAAGAGACCCAGTACTTC,CASSHTLKQETQYF
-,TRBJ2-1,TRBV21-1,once,TGTGCCAGCAGCATCCGGGCCAGCGGGGGCAATGAGCAGTTCTTC,CASSIRASGGNEQFF
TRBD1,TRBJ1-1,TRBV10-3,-,TGTGCCATCAGTTCACACGGACAGGTACCTGAGTACCCCACTGAAGCTTTCTTT,CAISSHGQVPEYPTEAFF
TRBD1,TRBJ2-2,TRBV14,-,TGTGCCAGCAGCCAAGACAGGGGGCCACTCACCGGGGAGCTGTTTTTT,CASSQDRGPLTGELFF
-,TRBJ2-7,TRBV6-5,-,TGTGCCAGCAGTTACTCGTATGCGACGACCTACGAGCAGTACTTC,CASSYSYATTYEQYF
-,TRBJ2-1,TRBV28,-,TGTGCCAGCAGCCCGCGAGTGAGTGAGCAGTTCTTC,CASSPRVSEQFF
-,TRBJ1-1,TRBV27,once,TGTGCCAGTGAACAGGGCCGGGGGAACACTGAAGCTTTCTTT,CASEQGRGNTEAFF
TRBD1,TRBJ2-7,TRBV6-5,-,TGTGCCAGCAGTTGGGGGGACAGGAGCTCCTACGAGCAGTACTTC,CASSWGDRSSYEQYF
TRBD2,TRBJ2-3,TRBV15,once,TGTGCCACCAGCAAGAGATCCATAACTAGCGGAGACACAGATACGCAGTATTTT,CATSKRSITSGDTDTQYF
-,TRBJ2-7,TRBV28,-,TGTGCCAGCAGTTTATCAGGGGATTTCTCCTACGAGCAGTACTTC,CASSLSGDFSYEQYF
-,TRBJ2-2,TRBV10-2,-,TGCGCCAGCAGTTTAAAGGGAGCCGGGGAGCTGTTTTTT,CASSLKGAGELFF
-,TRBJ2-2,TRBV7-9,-,TGTGCCAGCAGCCAAGAGGTGCGGAGCGGGGAGCTGTTTTTT,CASSQEVRSGELFF
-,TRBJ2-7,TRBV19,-,TGTGCCAGTAGTATCGACAGGATGGGAGACGAGCAGTACTTC,CASSIDRMGDEQYF
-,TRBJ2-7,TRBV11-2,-,TGTGCCAGCAGCTCATCGAGGTCCGAGCAGTACTTC,CASSSSRSEQYF
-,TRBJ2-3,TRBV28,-,TGTGCCAGCAGTTTATATGGAGGAAGTCTTGGCACAGATACGCAGTATTTT,CASSLYGGSLGTDTQYF
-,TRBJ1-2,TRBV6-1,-,TGTGCCAGCAGTGCGGTGGCGTGGAATGGCTACACCTTC,CASSAVAWNGYTF
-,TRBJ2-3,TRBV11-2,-,TGTGCCAGCAGCTTAAGGCCCGGCACAGATACGCAGTATTTT,CASSLRPGTDTQYF
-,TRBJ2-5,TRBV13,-,TGTGCCAGCAGCTTACACGGGCGAGGGGAGACCCAGTACTTC,CASSLHGRGETQYF